The 30 T cell receptor beta chains below all came from one sample that was sequenced in a study of blood T cell repertoires in COVID-19. The method was immunoSEQ multiplex PCR; TCRdb's version includes in-frame clones alone and lacks a portion of them. Altogether 250,000 to 300,000 clones are present, less than 90% being singletons, with the ten largest covering roughly 12%. The sequencing sample was made of peripheral blood. The receptors originated from a woman aged 25 to 39 with COVID-19, enrolled during active disease.

This clone was seen repeatedly, ten times or more. The chain employs TRBV7-9 and TRBJ1-6; D is undetermined. The CDR3 sequence is 16 residues long. From germline, CDR1 is SEHNR and CDR2 FQNEAQ (reference sequence). V dropped 2 bases and J dropped 10 bases, with 18 bases sitting between them. In DNA, the CDR3 is TGTGCCAGCAGCTTAAACTCGTGGAGGATATACTCACCCCTCCACTTT. Translating it yields CASSLNSWRIYSPLHF.

V usage is TRBV6-1 and J usage is TRBJ2-1; TRBD1 matches 8 bases. V gave up 1 base and J gave up 8 bases; unmatched junction bases: 4. Germline CDR1 reads MNHNS; CDR2 reads SASEGT. This CDR3 has 14 amino acids. In DNA form, the CDR3 reads TGTGCCAGCAGTGAAGGACAGGGGATCGATGAGCAGTTCTTC. Its translation: CASSEGQGIDEQFF.

V and J are TRBV5-5 and TRBJ2-7; TRBD1 agrees at 8 bases. The CDR3 is made up of 17 amino acids. CDR1 and CDR2 from the germline V gene are SGHKS and YYEKEE (reference sequence). V trimming: 1 base; J trimming: 3 bases; junction bases outside the gene matches: 12. The CDR3 spells CASSLLAWTGKDYEQYF. The CDR3 DNA follows: TGTGCCAGCAGCTTGCTCGCTTGGACAGGGAAGGACTACGAGCAGTACTTC.

This chain uses TRBV4-1 with TRBJ2-5, with no clear D. The V end lost 1 base, the J end lost 4 bases, and 13 bases lay between the germline ends. CDR3 size: 15 residues. Germline V lookup: CDR1 MGHRA, CDR2 YSYEKL. This chain's CDR3 is CASSQGERFRETQYF. In DNA form, the CDR3 reads TGCGCCAGCAGCCAAGGAGAGAGGTTTAGAGAGACCCAGTACTTC.

The chain is built from TRBV3-1 (or the pseudogene TRBV3-2) and TRBJ2-1, with a possible D match to TRBD2 (5 bases). Germline V gene lookup returns CDR1 LGHDT and CDR2 YNNKEL (reference sequence). The germline V and J ends were trimmed by 7 bases and 2 bases, with 15 bases remaining between them. The CDR3 totals 15 residues. CDR3 protein: CASTQLADPYNEQFF. In DNA, the CDR3 is TGTGCCAGCACCCAGCTAGCCGACCCCTACAATGAGCAGTTCTTC.

The CDR3, as DNA: TGCGCCAGCAGCCAGGGTAGGACAGGAAGGACCTACGAGCAGTACTTC. As protein: CASSQGRTGRTYEQYF. The gene calls are TRBV4-1 and TRBJ2-7, with 7 positions matching TRBD1. V was pared by 3 bases and J by 2 bases, with 10 bases of the junction left unmatched. This CDR3 region has 16 residues. Germline assignment: CDR1 MGHRA and CDR2 YSYEKL.

This chain uses TRBV14 with TRBJ2-3; D perhaps matches TRBD2 (5 bases). This CDR3 has 16 residues. From germline, CDR1 is SGHDN and CDR2 FVKESK. Trimming shortened V by 3 bases and J by 0 bases, and 13 bases separated the two germline ends. CDR3 in DNA: TGTGCCAGCAGCCAGTGGACTGGTCTTAGCACAGATACGCAGTATTTT. Its translation: CASSQWTGLSTDTQYF.

V and J are TRBV2 and TRBJ1-5; 7 nucleotides agree with TRBD1. The CDR3 is 13 amino acids. V was clipped by 6 bases and J by 7 bases; unmatched bases: 6. Germline CDR1 SNHLY, CDR2 FYNNEI. The CDR3 spells CASSLTGNQPQHF. The DNA of the CDR3 is TGTGCCAGCAGCCTGACAGGGAACCAGCCCCAGCATTTT.

J is TRBJ1-2 and V is TRBV2; no clear D. The germline V and J ends were trimmed by 11 bases and 3 bases, with 19 bases remaining between them. CDR3 length equals 14 residues. CDR1 is SNHLY and CDR2 is FYNNEI in the germline V gene. The CDR3 DNA is TGTGCCGAGCGGTGGAACGCCACGTACTATGGCTACACCTTC. It yields the protein CAERWNATYYGYTF.

This clone came up once. The chain joins TRBV5-4 to TRBJ1-2, with D possibly matching TRBD1 (6 bases). Trimming removed 4 bases at V and 4 bases at J, with 20 bases between. The CDR3 runs 16 residues. CDR1 and CDR2 from the germline V gene are SGHNT and YYREEE (reference sequence). In DNA, the CDR3 is TGTGCCAGCAGCAGTGCGGTGGGGGCGGGAGGCTATGGCTACACCTTC. Translating gives CASSSAVGAGGYGYTF.

The J gene is TRBJ1-2, the V gene TRBV5-5; 9 bases line up with TRBD1. Germline V gene data show CDR1 as SGHKS and CDR2 as YYEKEE (reference sequence). Germline trimming cut 5 bases from V and 5 bases from J; bases unmatched to any gene: 7. There are 14 residues in the CDR3. The CDR3 reads CASREWTGDYGYTF. The DNA for the CDR3 is TGTGCCAGCAGAGAGTGGACAGGGGATTATGGCTACACCTTC.

The chain carries TRBV18 and TRBJ1-6; 12 bases are shared with TRBD1. J was trimmed by 7 bases and V by 5 bases; bases with no gene match: 3. Germline CDR1 KGHSH, CDR2 LQKENI. The CDR3 is 15 amino acids. The CDR3 region has the DNA TGTGCCAGCTCAGGGACAGGGGGCGGCAATTCACCCCTCCACTTT. Amino acids: CASSGTGGGNSPLHF.

The rearrangement uses TRBV11-2 and TRBJ1-3; 7 positions match TRBD1. The CDR3 totals 15 residues. The J segment lost 3 bases and the V segment lost 5 bases, leaving 7 bases of the junction unmatched. Per germline, CDR1 SGHAT and CDR2 FQNNGV. The CDR3 here is CASSPDRVFGNTIYF. In nucleotides, the CDR3 is TGTGCCAGCAGCCCCGACAGGGTTTTTGGAAACACCATATATTTT.

The chain links TRBV2 to TRBJ2-7; no firm D call. Trimming shortened V by 2 bases and J by 3 bases, and 11 bases separated the two germline ends. The CDR3 has 14 amino acids. Germline-derived CDR1 and CDR2 are SNHLY and FYNNEI. The CDR3 nucleotides are TGTGCCAGCAGTGAACGGGTGGCCAGCTACGAGCAGTACTTC. Translating it yields CASSERVASYEQYF. Together with reference TRBV2 and TRBJ2-7, the CDR3 gives the full variable domain: EPEVTQTPSHQVTQMGQEVILRCVPISNHLYFYWYRQILGQKVEFLVSFYNNEISEKSEIFDDQFSVERPDGSNFTLKIRSTKLEDSAMYFCASSERVASYEQYFGPGTRLTVT.

The CDR3 DNA follows: TGTGCCAGCAGCCCGGGACAGGGGGCGGGACAGCCCCAGCATTTT. This sequence encodes CASSPGQGAGQPQHF. The genes are TRBV2 and TRBJ1-5; 12 bases match TRBD1. V was pared by 6 bases and J by 7 bases, with 7 bases of the junction left unmatched. Germline V lookup: CDR1 SNHLY, CDR2 FYNNEI. The CDR3 totals 15 residues.

The chain has TRBV12-2 and TRBJ2-3; the table's D call of TRBD1 was not tested on the DNA. TRBV12-2 is a documented pseudogene. CDR3 size: 12 residues. The CDR3 DNA follows: TGTGCAAGTCGCCAGAACACAGATACGCAGTATTTT. Encoded protein: CASRQNTDTQYF.

The chain carries TRBV4-1 and TRBJ2-5, with D tentatively TRBD1 (5 bases). CDR3 length equals 13 residues. CDR1 MGHRA and CDR2 YSYEKL come from the germline V gene. Deletions cut 4 bases from V and 5 bases from J, with 11 bases between. The CDR3 coding sequence is TGCGCCAGCAGCCTAATCCCAGGGGAGACCCAGTACTTC. Its protein is CASSLIPGETQYF.

The chain couples TRBV28 to TRBJ2-7; TRBD1 agrees at 11 bases. V shed 3 bases and J 3 bases; nucleotides not matched to a gene: 4. The CDR3 sequence is 15 residues long. Per germline, CDR1 MDHEN and CDR2 SYDVKM. The CDR3 here is CASSFRGTGGYEQYF. CDR3 DNA: TGTGCCAGCAGTTTTCGCGGGACAGGGGGCTACGAGCAGTACTTC.

The chain recombines TRBV21-1 with TRBJ2-4; the DNA was not compared with TRBD1, the D call given in the table. TRBV21-1 is a pseudogene. This CDR3 has 15 residues. CDR3 nucleotide sequence: TGTGCCAGCAGCAAGGCCGACAGGGGACTTAGGGGTACGTACTTC. This sequence encodes CASSKADRGLRGTYF.

Points on this clone: It differs at one base from a far larger clone, so likely a read error. The chain employs TRBV28 and TRBJ2-7; 7 positions match TRBD1. The CDR3 is 13 residues long. V dropped 6 bases and J dropped 0; count of bases not matched to a gene: 2. Germline-derived CDR1 and CDR2 are MDHEN and SYDVKM. This CDR3 reads CASSRDSSYEQYF. The CDR3 DNA sequence: TGTGCCAGCAGCCGGGACAGCTCCTACGAGCAGTACTTC. Full variable domain (outside the CDR3, taken from reference TRBV28 and TRBJ2-7): DVKVTQSSRYLVKRTGEKVFLECVQDMDHENMFWYRQDPGLGLRLIYFSYDVKMKEKGDIPEGYSVSREKKERFSLILESASTNQTSMYLCASSRDSSYEQYFGPGTRLTVT.

V gene TRBV2 combines with J gene TRBJ2-3; possible D gene TRBD1, 5 bases. The V end lost 6 bases, the J end lost 2 bases, and 6 bases lay between the germline ends. The CDR3 length is 12 residues. The V gene's germline CDR1 is SNHLY and CDR2 FYNNEI. The CDR3 spells CASRTDTDTQYF. The DNA of the CDR3 is TGTGCCAGCAGGACAGACACAGATACGCAGTATTTT.

This clone was counted at least ten times. The chain is built from TRBV6-4 and TRBJ2-1; TRBD1 is a possible D gene (6 bases). The CDR3 is made up of 13 amino acids. Trimming left V 2 bases short and J 7 bases short, with 9 bases between. CDR1 MRHNA and CDR2 SNTAGT come from the germline V gene. CDR3 DNA sequence: TGTGCCAGCAGTGACGGCGACAGGAATGAGCAGTTCTTC. This sequence encodes CASSDGDRNEQFF.

The chain combines TRBV27 with TRBJ1-6; TRBD1 matches at 7 bases. The ends lost 7 bases at V and 7 bases at J; junction bases unmatched: 7. CDR1 is MNHEY, CDR2 SMNVEV, per germline (reference sequence). This CDR3 spans 14 amino acids. The CDR3 bases are TGTGCCAGCAAACCAGACAGGGACAATTCACCCCTCCACTTT. This encodes CASKPDRDNSPLHF.

This clone was detected only once. The rearrangement joins TRBV19 to TRBJ1-2; no clear D gene. Germline loops: CDR1 LNHDA, CDR2 SQIVND (reference sequence). The CDR3 totals 13 residues. Deletions cut 9 bases from V and 0 bases from J, with 11 bases between. The CDR3 region has the DNA TGTGCCAGCAGTTGGGCCGCTAACTATGGCTACACCTTC. Its translation: CASSWAANYGYTF.

The chain carries TRBV4-1 and TRBJ2-3, with 13 bases that match TRBD2. Germline CDR1 reads MGHRA; CDR2 reads YSYEKL. J was trimmed by 3 bases and V by 2 bases; bases with no gene match: 2. CDR3 length: 16 residues. The chain's CDR3 is CASSQLGLAGTDTQYF. The CDR3 nucleotides are TGCGCCAGCAGCCAACTGGGACTAGCGGGAACAGATACGCAGTATTTT.

The V call is TRBV5-8, the J call TRBJ2-1; possibly TRBD2 for D (6 bases). The germline gives CDR1 SGHTS, CDR2 YDEGEE. The V gene lost 0 bases and the J gene lost 2 bases, with 9 bases spanning the gap. CDR3 length equals 15 residues. Here the CDR3 DNA reads TGTGCCAGCAGCTTGGAGGCGGGACCCTACAATGAGCAGTTCTTC. It specifies CASSLEAGPYNEQFF.

V gene TRBV6-6 combines with J gene TRBJ2-3; D ambiguous. Looked up from germline, CDR1 is MNHNY and CDR2 is SVGAGI (reference sequence). Trimming removed 2 bases from V and 6 bases from J, with 9 bases in between. The CDR3 extends over 13 amino acids. This CDR3 is CASSYRVIDTQYF. CDR3 sequence (DNA): TGTGCCAGCAGTTACCGGGTTATTGATACGCAGTATTTT.

With respect to this clone: Its ends do not fully match the called genes, so a read error is possible. This chain links TRBV28 with TRBJ1-2; 8 bases match TRBD1. The CDR3 totals 11 residues. The germline V gene encodes CDR1 MDHEN and CDR2 SYDVKM. The CDR3 DNA follows: TGTGCCAGCAGACAGGGGGGATGGTACGCCTTC. Its translation: CASRQGGWYAF.

This clone was seen a single time. Other DNA sequences within the sample encode an identical CDR3. The V and J genes are TRBV5-1 and TRBJ2-7, with 11 bases fitting TRBD2. CDR1 SGHRS and CDR2 YFSETQ come from the germline V gene. V was pared by 4 bases and J by 4 bases, with 7 bases of the junction left unmatched. The CDR3 is 15 residues long. The DNA for the CDR3 is TGCGCCAGCAGCCCCAGACTAGCGGGGACATACGAGCAGTACTTC. Protein sequence: CASSPRLAGTYEQYF.

V and J are TRBV5-4 and TRBJ2-2; a weak D match, TRBD2 (5 bases). Trimming stripped 6 bases from V and 5 bases from J, with 14 bases between. CDR1 is SGHNT, CDR2 YYREEE, per germline (reference sequence). This CDR3 comprises 14 residues. CDR3 nucleotide sequence: TGTGCCAGCACCCCAGATAGGAGGACCGGGGAGCTGTTTTTT. It yields the protein CASTPDRRTGELFF.